Included here is one T cell receptor (beta chain) sequence, with context. TCR beta CDR3 region amplification was performed from RNA transcripts. HTBI primers were used for first-round RT-PCR of the TCR CDR3. TCRdb used MiXCR to reprocess the multiplex PCR reads, holding one entry per CDR3 protein. The sample holds over 450,000 distinct CDR3 sequences; over 15% are singletons and the top ten take 17%. The entry originates in a study of T cells in Graves' hyperthyroidism and ophthalmopathy. The V gene's germline CDR1 is LNHDA and CDR2 SQIVND (reference sequence). This CDR3 contains 15 residues. V was cut by 6 bases and J by 2 bases, with 16 bases left in between.

This chain uses TRBV19 with TRBJ1-1; possible D gene TRBD1, 5 bases. The sequence came from a young woman with Graves' ophthalmopathy. Input material: blood. The CDR3 loop reads CASSPSSGANTEAFF. CDR3 bases: TGTGCCAGTAGCCCATCCAGCGGGGCTAACACTGAAGCTTTCTTT.